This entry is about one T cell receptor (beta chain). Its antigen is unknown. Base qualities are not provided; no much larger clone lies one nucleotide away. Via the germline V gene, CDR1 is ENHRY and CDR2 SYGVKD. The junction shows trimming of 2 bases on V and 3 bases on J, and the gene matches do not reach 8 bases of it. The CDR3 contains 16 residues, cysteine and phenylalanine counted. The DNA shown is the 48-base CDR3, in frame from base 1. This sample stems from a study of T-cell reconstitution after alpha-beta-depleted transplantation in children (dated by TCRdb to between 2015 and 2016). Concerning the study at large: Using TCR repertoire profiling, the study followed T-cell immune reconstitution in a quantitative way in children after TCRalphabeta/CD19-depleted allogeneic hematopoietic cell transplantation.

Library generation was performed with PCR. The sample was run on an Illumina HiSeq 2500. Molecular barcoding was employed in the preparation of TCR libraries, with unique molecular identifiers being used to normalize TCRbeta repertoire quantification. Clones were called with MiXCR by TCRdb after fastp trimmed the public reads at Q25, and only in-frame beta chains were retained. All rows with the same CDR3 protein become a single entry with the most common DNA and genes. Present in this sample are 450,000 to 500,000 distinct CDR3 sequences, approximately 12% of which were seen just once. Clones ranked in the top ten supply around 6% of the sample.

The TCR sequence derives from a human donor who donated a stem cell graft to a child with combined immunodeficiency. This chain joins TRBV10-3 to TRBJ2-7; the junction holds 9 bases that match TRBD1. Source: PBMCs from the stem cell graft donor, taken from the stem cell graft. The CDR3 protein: CAISETKTGGDYEQYF. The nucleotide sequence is TGTGCCATCAGTGAGACCAAGACAGGGGGAGACTACGAGCAGTACTTC.